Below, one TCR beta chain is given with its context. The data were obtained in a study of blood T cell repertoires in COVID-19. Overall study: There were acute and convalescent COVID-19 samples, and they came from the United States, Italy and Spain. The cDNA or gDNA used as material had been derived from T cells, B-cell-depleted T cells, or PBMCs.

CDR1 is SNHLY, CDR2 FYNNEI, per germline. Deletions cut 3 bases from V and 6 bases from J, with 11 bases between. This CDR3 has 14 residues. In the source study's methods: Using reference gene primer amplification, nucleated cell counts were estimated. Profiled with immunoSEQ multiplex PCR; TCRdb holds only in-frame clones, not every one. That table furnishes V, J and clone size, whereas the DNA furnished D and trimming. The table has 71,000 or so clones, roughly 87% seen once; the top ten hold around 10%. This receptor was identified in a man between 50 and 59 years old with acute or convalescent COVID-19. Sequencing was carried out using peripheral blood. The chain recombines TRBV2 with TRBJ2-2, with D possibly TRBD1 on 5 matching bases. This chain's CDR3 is CASSEQGRSGELFF. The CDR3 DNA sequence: TGTGCCAGCAGTGAGCAGGGCAGGTCCGGGGAGCTGTTTTTT.